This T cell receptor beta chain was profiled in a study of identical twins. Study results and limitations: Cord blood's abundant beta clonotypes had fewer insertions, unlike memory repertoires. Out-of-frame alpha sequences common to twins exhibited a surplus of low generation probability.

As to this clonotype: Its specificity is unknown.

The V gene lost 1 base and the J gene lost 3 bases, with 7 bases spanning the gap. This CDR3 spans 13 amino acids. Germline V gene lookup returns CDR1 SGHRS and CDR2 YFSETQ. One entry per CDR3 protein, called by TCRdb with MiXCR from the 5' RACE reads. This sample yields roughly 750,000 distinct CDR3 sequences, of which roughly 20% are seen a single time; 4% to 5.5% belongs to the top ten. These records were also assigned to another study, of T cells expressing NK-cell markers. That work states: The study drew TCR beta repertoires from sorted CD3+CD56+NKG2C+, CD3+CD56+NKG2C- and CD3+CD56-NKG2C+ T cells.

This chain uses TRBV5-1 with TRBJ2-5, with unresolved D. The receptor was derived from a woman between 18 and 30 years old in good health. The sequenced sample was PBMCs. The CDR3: CASSLLSEETQYF. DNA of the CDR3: TGCGCCAGCAGCTTGCTGTCAGAAGAGACCCAGTACTTC.